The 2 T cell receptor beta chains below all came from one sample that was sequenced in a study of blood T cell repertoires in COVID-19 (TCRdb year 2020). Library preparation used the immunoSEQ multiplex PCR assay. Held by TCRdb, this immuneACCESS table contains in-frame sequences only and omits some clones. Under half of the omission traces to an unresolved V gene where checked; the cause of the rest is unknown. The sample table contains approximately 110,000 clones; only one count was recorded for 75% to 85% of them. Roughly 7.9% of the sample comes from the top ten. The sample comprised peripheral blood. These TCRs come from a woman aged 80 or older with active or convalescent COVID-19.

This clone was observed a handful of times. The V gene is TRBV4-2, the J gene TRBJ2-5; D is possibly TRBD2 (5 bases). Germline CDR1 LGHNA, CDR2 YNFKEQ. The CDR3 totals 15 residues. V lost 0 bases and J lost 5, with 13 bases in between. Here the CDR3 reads CASSQDSGKVETQYF. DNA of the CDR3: TGTGCCAGCAGCCAAGATTCCGGGAAGGTCGAGACCCAGTACTTC.

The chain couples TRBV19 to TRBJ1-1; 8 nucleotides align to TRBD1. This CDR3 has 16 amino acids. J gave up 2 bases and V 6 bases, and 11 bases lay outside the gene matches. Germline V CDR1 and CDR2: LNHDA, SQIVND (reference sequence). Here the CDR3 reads CASRGERTGKNTEAFF. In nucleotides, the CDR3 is TGTGCCAGTAGAGGGGAACGGACAGGGAAAAACACTGAAGCTTTCTTT.